This TCR beta chain was identified in a study of blood T cell repertoires in COVID-19. Whole-study context: Acute and convalescent COVID-19 samples came from the United States, Italy and Spain. PBMCs, B-cell-depleted T cells, or T cells were the source of the cDNA or gDNA that made up the material.

As regards this clone: The sample has other DNA sequences that encode this CDR3 too.

The junction had 4 bases not matched to a gene; V was cut back by 3 bases and J by 5 bases. CDR3 length: 14 amino acids. CDR1 and CDR2 from the germline V gene are SGHRS and YFSETQ. How the authors handled the data: Amplification of reference gene primers was used by the study to estimate nucleated cell counts. Sequencing used immunoSEQ multiplex PCR; TCRdb keeps in-frame clones, though not all of them. The V and J calls and clone size were taken over from that table, and D and trimming were inferred from the DNA. The table shows about 140,000 clones, with about 86% occurring only once. Specimen: peripheral blood. The gene calls are TRBV5-1 and TRBJ2-5, with 10 bases fitting TRBD2. The sequence derives from a woman between 55 and 75 years old with acute or convalescent COVID-19. CDR3 DNA sequence: TGCGCCAGCAGCTCGGGACTAGCGCGGGAGACCCAGTACTTC. It translates to CASSSGLARETQYF.